Listed below are T cell receptor beta chains from one sample, sequenced in a study of blood T cells in healthy people across ages. From the 5' RACE reads, TCRdb called clonotypes with MiXCR, one entry per CDR3 protein. The table shows 1.2 million to 1.5 million distinct CDR3 sequences, with around 39% occurring only once. Sequencing used blood. These receptors were obtained from a woman younger than 30 in good health. Both conserved end residues are part of each CDR3. Each record gives: V gene, clone size, D gene, J gene, CDR3 DNA, CDR3 protein. The D gene is left open where the match is weak. Where a row states a size, it is once, few, many or the class of an expanded clone; other rows omit it.

TRBV20-1	-	-	TRBJ1-6	TGCAGTGCTTCCTTTGGGACTTTCTCCTATAATTCACCCCTCCACTTT	CSASFGTFSYNSPLHF
TRBV20-1	-	-	TRBJ2-7	TGCAGTGCTAGTAGTCTAGCCAATGAGCAGTACTTC	CSASSLANEQYF
TRBV20-1	few	TRBD1	TRBJ1-2	TGCAGTGCTAGAACTTTCGGACAGGGACATAACTATGGCTACACCTTC	CSARTFGQGHNYGYTF
TRBV7-2	few	TRBD2	TRBJ2-4	TGTGCCAGCAGCTTATCTACCGGGACTAGCGGGAGCGGGCAGTACTTC	CASSLSTGTSGSGQYF
TRBV4-1	-	-	TRBJ2-5	TGCGCCAGCAGCCAAGAGGTCGTGACCTTTCAAGAGACCCAGTACTTC	CASSQEVVTFQETQYF
TRBV4-1	many	-	TRBJ2-1	TGCGCCAGCAGCCAAGGACTTTACAATGAGCAGTTCTTC	CASSQGLYNEQFF
TRBV11-2	-	TRBD2	TRBJ2-7	TGTGCCAGCGGGCGAGCGGGAGTGTCTTACAATGAGCAGTACTTC	CASGRAGVSYNEQYF
TRBV5-1	-	TRBD1	TRBJ2-3	TGCGCCAGCAGCCCTCGGACAGGGGATGCAGATACGCAGTATTTT	CASSPRTGDADTQYF
TRBV7-9	-	-	TRBJ2-2	TGTGCCAGCAGCTTGGTCGGAATGGGCGGGGAGCTGTTTTTT	CASSLVGMGGELFF
TRBV12-3/TRBV12-4	-	-	TRBJ2-2	TGTGCCAGCAGTTTTCGCAAGGGCGGCGGGGAGCTGTTTTTT	CASSFRKGGGELFF
TRBV20-1	-	-	TRBJ2-1	TGCAGTGCTCGCGTGGGGGCGGGACGCTCCTACAATGAGCAGTTCTTC	CSARVGAGRSYNEQFF
TRBV4-1	few	-	TRBJ1-5	TGCGCCAGCAGCCAAGTCGATTCGGGGGCGAGTAATCAGCCCCAGCATTTT	CASSQVDSGASNQPQHF
TRBV9	-	-	TRBJ2-1	TGTGCCAGCAGCGTAGGAGGAGGTGAGCAGTTCTTC	CASSVGGGEQFF
TRBV14	few	-	TRBJ2-3	TGTGCCAGCAGCCAATCCCCAGGGAATAAGGAGTATTTT	CASSQSPGNKEYF
TRBV29-1	-	-	TRBJ2-7	TGCAGCGTTGAAGCCTCGGGGACCCCCTACGAGCAGTACTTC	CSVEASGTPYEQYF
TRBV20-1	few	TRBD1	TRBJ1-1	TGCAGTTCAACTCCGGGACAGCGGAACACTGAAGCTTTCTTT	CSSTPGQRNTEAFF
TRBV2	-	-	TRBJ1-2	TGTGCCAGCAGCCGCAGGGCAGGGGATAGTGGCTACACCTTC	CASSRRAGDSGYTF
TRBV15	few	TRBD1	TRBJ2-1	TGTGCCACCAGATTTAGGGACAGGGGCTACAATGAGCAGTTCTTC	CATRFRDRGYNEQFF
TRBV7-6	few	-	TRBJ1-5	TGTGCCAGCAGCTTACCGCTCGATGTTTATAGCAATCAGCCCCAGCATTTT	CASSLPLDVYSNQPQHF